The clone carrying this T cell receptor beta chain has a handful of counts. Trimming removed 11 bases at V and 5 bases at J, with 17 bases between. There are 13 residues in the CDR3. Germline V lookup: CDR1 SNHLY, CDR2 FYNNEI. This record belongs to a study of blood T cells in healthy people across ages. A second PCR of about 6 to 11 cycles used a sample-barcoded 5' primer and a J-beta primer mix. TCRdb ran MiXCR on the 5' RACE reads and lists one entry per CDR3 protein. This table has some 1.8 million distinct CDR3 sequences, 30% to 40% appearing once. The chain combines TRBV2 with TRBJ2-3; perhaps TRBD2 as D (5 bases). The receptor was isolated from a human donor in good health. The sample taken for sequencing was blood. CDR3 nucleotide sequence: TGTGCCCAAGTGAAACGGGGTAGAGATACGCAGTATTTT. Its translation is CAQVKRGRDTQYF.